What follows is one TCR beta chain and its context. Its antigen is unidentified. Generated by immunoSEQ multiplex PCR, the TCRdb table keeps only in-frame clones and is missing some. The sample lists approximately 180,000 clones, approximately 90% occurring once. This specimen comes from a study of T cell responses to AZD1222 COVID-19 vaccine. Study-wide points: Nearly half of unique spike-specific TCRs reportedly avoided B.1.351 and B.1.1.7 mutated regions. Donors in the cohort were predominantly white British and more often female, and clonal diversity was possibly underestimated.

The CDR3 runs 13 residues. Germline values: CDR1 MDHEN, CDR2 SYDVKM. With V trimmed by 5 bases and J by 10 bases, 3 bases remained unmatched. The rearrangement joins TRBV28 to TRBJ1-6; 9 nucleotides match TRBD1. The TCR originated in an adult in good health. The source was peripheral blood, collected on day 0 of AZD1222 vaccination. The CDR3 loop is CASSLDRGSPLHF. CDR3 bases: TGTGCCAGCAGTCTGGACAGGGGATCACCCCTCCACTTT.